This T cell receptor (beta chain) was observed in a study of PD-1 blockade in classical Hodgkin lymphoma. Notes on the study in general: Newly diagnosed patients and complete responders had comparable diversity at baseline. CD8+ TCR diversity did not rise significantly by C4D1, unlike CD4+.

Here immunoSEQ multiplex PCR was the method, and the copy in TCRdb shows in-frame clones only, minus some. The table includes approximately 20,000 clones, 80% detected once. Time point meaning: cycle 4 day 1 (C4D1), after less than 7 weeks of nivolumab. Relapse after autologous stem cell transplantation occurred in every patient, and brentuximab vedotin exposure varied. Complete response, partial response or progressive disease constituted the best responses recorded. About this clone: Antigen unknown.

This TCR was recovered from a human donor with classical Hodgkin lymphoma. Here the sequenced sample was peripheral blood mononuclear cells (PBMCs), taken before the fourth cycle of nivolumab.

The CDR3 DNA is TGTGCCAGCAGTTCCCGACGGAAGAACACTGAAGCTTTCTTT. This gives the protein CASSSRRKNTEAFF. V gene TRBV6-6 combines with J gene TRBJ1-1; D not resolved. The CDR3 runs 14 residues. The V gene lost 4 bases and the J gene lost 1 base, with 10 bases spanning the gap. Germline loops: CDR1 MNHNY, CDR2 SVGAGI (reference sequence).